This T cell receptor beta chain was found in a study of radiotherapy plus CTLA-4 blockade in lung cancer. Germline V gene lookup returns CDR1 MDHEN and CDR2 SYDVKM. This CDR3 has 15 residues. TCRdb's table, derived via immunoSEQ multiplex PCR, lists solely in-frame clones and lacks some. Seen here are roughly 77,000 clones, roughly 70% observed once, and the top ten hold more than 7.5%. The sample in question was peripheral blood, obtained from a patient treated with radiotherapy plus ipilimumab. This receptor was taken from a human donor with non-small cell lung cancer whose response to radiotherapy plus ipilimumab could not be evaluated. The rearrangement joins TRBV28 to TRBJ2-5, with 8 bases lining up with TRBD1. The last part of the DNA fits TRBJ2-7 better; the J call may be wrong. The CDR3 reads CASTPVGQGAYEQYF. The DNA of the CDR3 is TGTGCCAGCACCCCGGTCGGCCAGGGGGCATACGAGCAGTACTTC.